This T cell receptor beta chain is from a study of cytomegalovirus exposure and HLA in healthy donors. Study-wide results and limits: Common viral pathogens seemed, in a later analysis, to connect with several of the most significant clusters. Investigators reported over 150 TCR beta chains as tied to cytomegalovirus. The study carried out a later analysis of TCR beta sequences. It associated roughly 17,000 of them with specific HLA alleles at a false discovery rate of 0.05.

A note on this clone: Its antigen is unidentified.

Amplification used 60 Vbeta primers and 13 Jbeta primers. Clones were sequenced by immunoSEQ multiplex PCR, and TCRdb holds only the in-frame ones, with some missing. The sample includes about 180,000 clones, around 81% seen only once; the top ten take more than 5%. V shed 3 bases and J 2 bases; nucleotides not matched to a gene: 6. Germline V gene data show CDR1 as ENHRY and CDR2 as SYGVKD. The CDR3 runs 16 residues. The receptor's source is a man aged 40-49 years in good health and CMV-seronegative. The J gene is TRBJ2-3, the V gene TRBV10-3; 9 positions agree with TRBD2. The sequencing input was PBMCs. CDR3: CAISESASGVTDTQYF. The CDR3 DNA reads TGTGCCATCAGTGAATCGGCTAGCGGGGTCACAGATACGCAGTATTTT.